Following are 12 T cell receptor beta chains from one sample sequenced in a study of shared clonotypes between healthy human individuals. Generated by immunoSEQ multiplex PCR, the TCRdb table keeps only in-frame clones and is missing some. The data hold roughly 1,100,000 clones, with around 76% observed a single time. The specimen was memory CD4+ T cells sorted from blood. Subset meaning: CD45RA-negative fraction. The receptors derive from a man younger than 35 in good health.

The genes are TRBV11-2 and TRBJ1-1; TRBD1 agrees at 8 bases. J lost 5 bases, V lost 1 base, and 6 bases had no gene match. This CDR3 is built from 15 residues. Germline V CDR1 and CDR2: SGHAT, FQNNGV. The chain's CDR3 is CASSLGRTGRTEAFF. CDR3 in DNA: TGTGCCAGCAGCTTAGGGAGGACAGGGCGAACTGAAGCTTTCTTT.

The CDR3 here is CASSPLGGDEQYF. The DNA for the CDR3 is TGTGCCAGCTCACCCCTCGGGGGCGACGAGCAGTACTTC. The V and J genes are TRBV18 and TRBJ2-7; the D gene could be TRBD1 or TRBD2 (6 bases each). The germline CDR1 and CDR2 sequences are KGHSH and LQKENI. V lost 3 bases, J lost 5 bases, and 11 bases lay in between. This CDR3 has 13 amino acids.

The chain recombines TRBV4-2 with TRBJ1-1; tentative D call: TRBD1 (6 bases). V lost 5 bases and J lost 4, with 20 bases in between. CDR3 size: 16 residues. Germline lookup yields CDR1 LGHNA and CDR2 YNFKEQ. This CDR3 reads CASSYPAEGGATEAFF. The CDR3 DNA follows: TGTGCCAGCAGCTACCCAGCGGAAGGGGGAGCCACTGAAGCTTTCTTT.

CDR3 loop: CASSPSDRGHGYTF. The CDR3 DNA follows: TGTGCCAGCAGTCCCTCGGACAGGGGGCATGGCTACACCTTC. This chain connects TRBV28 to TRBJ1-2, with 11 nucleotides matching TRBD1. The V gene's germline CDR1 is MDHEN and CDR2 SYDVKM. With V trimmed by 5 bases and J by 6 bases, 5 bases remained unmatched. The CDR3 runs 14 residues.

The chain recombines TRBV10-1 with TRBJ2-5, with D tentatively TRBD1 (6 bases). V gave up 10 bases and J gave up 4 bases, with 22 bases separating them. This CDR3 has 15 residues. Looked up from germline, CDR1 is WNHNN and CDR2 is SYGVQD (reference sequence). CDR3 sequence reads: CATPRPPGDGETQYF. The CDR3, as DNA: TGCGCCACCCCCCGGCCCCCAGGGGATGGAGAGACCCAGTACTTC.

The rearrangement joins TRBV27 to TRBJ2-2; 8 bases match TRBD1. There are 16 residues in the CDR3. The germline CDR1 and CDR2 sequences are MNHEY and SMNVEV (reference sequence). The trim removed 5 bases at V and 1 base at J, leaving 6 bases unmatched. CDR3 sequence reads: CASSKTGTGNTGELFF. Written as DNA, the CDR3 is TGTGCCAGCAGTAAAACCGGGACAGGGAACACCGGGGAGCTGTTTTTT.

This rearrangement joins TRBV28 to TRBJ1-5, with 7 bases fitting TRBD1. The CDR3 consists of 16 residues. Germline lookup yields CDR1 MDHEN and CDR2 SYDVKM. V dropped 2 bases and J dropped 4; count of bases not matched to a gene: 8. The CDR3 sequence: CASSLTRTGSNQPQHF. Written as DNA, the CDR3 is TGTGCCAGCAGTTTAACCCGGACAGGTTCAAATCAGCCCCAGCATTTT.

In this sample, this clone turned up once. This sequence joins TRBV6-1 and TRBJ1-5; D is possibly TRBD1 (5 bases). CDR1 is MNHNS, CDR2 SASEGT, per germline. The CDR3 is 13 amino acids. Trimming shortened V by 2 bases and J by 9 bases, and 11 bases separated the two germline ends. Written as DNA, the CDR3 is TGTGCCAGCAGTGAAAGGGGAAGCGGGCCCCAGCATTTT. Protein product: CASSERGSGPQHF.

As for this clone: This clone may be a read error of a much larger clone one base away. In the same sample, other DNA sequences code for this CDR3. The chain combines TRBV6-6 with TRBJ2-5, with D hard to call. CDR1 is MNHNY and CDR2 is SVGAGI in the germline V gene (reference sequence). V lost 4 bases and J 5 bases, leaving 5 bases between the germline ends. This CDR3 comprises 11 residues. CDR3 nucleotide sequence: TGTGCCAGCAGTTTACGGGAGACCCAGTACTTC. This encodes CASSLRETQYF.

The CDR3 DNA reads TGTGCCTGGAGTCTAGAGACAGGGGTAATGGAGCAGTACTTC. This codes for CAWSLETGVMEQYF. The rearrangement joins TRBV30 to TRBJ2-7; 8 positions agree with TRBD1. Germline CDR1 reads GTSNPN; CDR2 reads SVGIG (reference sequence). Germline trimming cut 2 bases from V and 7 bases from J; bases unmatched to any gene: 10. The CDR3 has 14 residues.

The rearrangement joins TRBV19 to TRBJ1-2; unclear D gene. Germline V gene data show CDR1 as LNHDA and CDR2 as SQIVND (reference sequence). Trimming pared 4 bases from V and 0 bases from J, leaving 15 bases between. The CDR3 loop spans 16 amino acids. CDR3: CASSTLLKLSNYGYTF. The CDR3 DNA reads as TGTGCCAGTAGTACACTTCTCAAGCTTTCTAACTATGGCTACACCTTC.

The chain joins TRBV2 to TRBJ2-7; 11 nucleotides align to TRBD2. CDR3 length equals 14 residues. Trimming took 6 bases from V and 2 from J; bases not matched to a gene: 3. Germline CDR1 is SNHLY and CDR2 is FYNNEI. The CDR3 DNA follows: TGTGCCAGCAGAGGGACTAGCGGAACCTACGAGCAGTACTTC. Protein sequence: CASRGTSGTYEQYF.